This T cell receptor (beta chain) was identified in a study of blood T cells in healthy people across ages. The ends were cut back, 5 bases at V and 6 bases at J, with 18 bases in the middle. Germline loops: CDR1 SGHRS, CDR2 YFSETQ. The CDR3 has 15 amino acids. The authors ran a second PCR of about 6 to 11 cycles using a sample-barcoded 5' primer and a J-beta primer mix. Each cDNA molecule, via a template-switch adaptor with 12 random nucleotides, was tagged. One entry per CDR3 protein results from TCRdb running MiXCR on the 5' RACE reads. The sample includes fewer than 950,000 distinct CDR3 sequences, 36% of them seen just once.

The chain employs TRBV5-1 and TRBJ2-1, with a weak D call TRBD2 (6 bases). This sequence was found in a man aged 18 to 30 in good health. The sequencing input was blood. In DNA form, the CDR3 reads TGCGCCAGCAGACCGAGCCGCGGGACGGCCAATGAGCAGTTCTTC. This codes for CASRPSRGTANEQFF.